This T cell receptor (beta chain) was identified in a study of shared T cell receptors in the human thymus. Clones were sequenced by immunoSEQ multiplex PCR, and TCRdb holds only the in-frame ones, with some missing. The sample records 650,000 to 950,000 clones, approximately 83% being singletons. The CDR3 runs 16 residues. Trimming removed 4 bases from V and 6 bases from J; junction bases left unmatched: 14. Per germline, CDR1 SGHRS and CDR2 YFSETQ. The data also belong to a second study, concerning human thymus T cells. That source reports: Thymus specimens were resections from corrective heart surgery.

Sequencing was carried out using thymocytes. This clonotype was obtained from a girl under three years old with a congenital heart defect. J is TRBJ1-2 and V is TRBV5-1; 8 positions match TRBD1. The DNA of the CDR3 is TGCGCCAGCAGCCTATGGACAGGGACAAGTGAGGATGGCTACACCTTC. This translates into CASSLWTGTSEDGYTF. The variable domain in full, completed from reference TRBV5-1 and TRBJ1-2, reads KAGVTQTPRYLIKTRGQQVTLSCSPISGHRSVSWYQQTPGQGLQFLFEYFSETQRNKGNFPGRFSGRQFSNSRSEMNVSTLELGDSALYLCASSLWTGTSEDGYTFGSGTRLTVV.